This T cell receptor (beta chain) is drawn from a study of blood T cell repertoires in COVID-19. Study details: The analysed material was cDNA or gDNA that came from T cells, B-cell-depleted T cells, or PBMCs.

The method was immunoSEQ multiplex PCR; TCRdb's version includes in-frame clones alone and lacks a portion of them. This table has more than 75,000 clones, roughly 90% appearing once. The CDR3 is 14 residues long. This receptor was taken from a man in his fifties with COVID-19, enrolled during active disease. The rearrangement uses TRBV21-1 and TRBJ1-2; the table assigns TRBD1, which was not confirmed against the DNA. TRBV21-1 counts as a pseudogene. Sequencing was carried out using peripheral blood. CDR3: CASSKALGAYGYTF. The CDR3 DNA sequence: TGTGCCAGCAGCAAAGCGCTGGGGGCCTATGGCTACACCTTC.